What follows are 17 T cell receptor beta chains derived from one specimen sequenced in a study of control samples from healthy donors and cancer patients (dated by TCRdb to the early 2020s). Libraries were made using the immunoSEQ multiplex PCR assay. Entries here come from immuneACCESS through TCRdb and include only in-frame sequences with V and J called. Some clones fail to appear in such tables; in the studies checked, an unresolved V gene covers under half of the shortfall, and the cause of the remainder is unknown. Counted in this sample were some 120,000 clones; around 87% of them appeared once. The biggest ten clones account for approximately 1.1% of the sample. The specimen was PBMCs. Every receptor here comes from a woman in her fifties or sixties with colorectal cancer.

V is TRBV6-5 and J is TRBJ2-1; D could derive from TRBD1 or TRBD2 (5 bases each). The CDR3 contains 14 residues. Between the trimmed V and J ends, which lost 4 bases and 8 bases, there was a span of 15 bases. Germline V CDR1 and CDR2: MNHEY, SVGAGI. CDR3 region: CASSSGPAIDEQFF. CDR3 coding DNA: TGTGCCAGCAGTTCGGGACCAGCAATCGATGAGCAGTTCTTC.

This clone was detected once. CDR3 protein: CASSLAPPGQGGKLFF. As DNA, the CDR3 is TGTGCCAGCAGCTTAGCCCCCCCGGGACAGGGGGGAAAACTGTTTTTT. V usage is TRBV7-8 and J usage is TRBJ1-4, with 11 bases matching TRBD1. The J segment lost 10 bases and the V segment lost 0 bases, leaving 7 bases of the junction unmatched. The V gene's germline CDR1 is SGHVS and CDR2 FQNEAQ. The CDR3 totals 16 residues.

The chain recombines TRBV2 with TRBJ1-2, with TRBD1 matching over 7 bases. V gave up 2 bases and J gave up 8 bases; unmatched junction bases: 2. The CDR3 is 12 amino acids. Germline V CDR1 and CDR2: SNHLY, FYNNEI. CDR3: CASSETGVGYTF. As DNA, the CDR3 is TGTGCCAGCAGTGAAACAGGGGTCGGCTACACCTTC.

The chain couples TRBV5-1 to TRBJ1-1; D gene ambiguous. Germline-derived CDR1 and CDR2 are SGHRS and YFSETQ. Trimming pared 9 bases from V and 4 bases from J, leaving 13 bases between. There are 12 residues in the CDR3. The CDR3 sequence: CATRGPGTEAFF. In nucleotides, the CDR3 is TGCGCCACCCGAGGACCGGGCACTGAAGCTTTCTTT.

In DNA form, the CDR3 reads TGCGCCAGCAGCCTGGTGACAGGGCGGAACACTGAAGCTTTCTTT. Its translation: CASSLVTGRNTEAFF. The V gene is TRBV5-1, the J gene TRBJ1-1; 7 bases are shared with TRBD1. Germline loops: CDR1 SGHRS, CDR2 YFSETQ. The CDR3 is made up of 15 amino acids. With 4 bases clipped from V and 1 base from J, the junction kept 7 bases outside the gene matches.

This clone was picked up a small number of times. The chain combines TRBV15 with TRBJ1-2; no reliable D call. V lost 0 bases and J 6 bases, leaving 5 bases between the germline ends. The CDR3 runs to 12 residues. Germline CDR1 reads LNHNV; CDR2 reads YYDKDF (reference sequence). CDR3 sequence: CATSRDRNGYTF. In nucleotides, the CDR3 is TGTGCCACCAGCAGAGACAGAAATGGCTACACCTTC.

The gene calls are TRBV30 and TRBJ2-3; the D gene could be TRBD1 or TRBD2 (5 bases each). V was pared by 3 bases and J by 4 bases, with 23 bases between. The CDR3 totals 17 residues. Germline V gene sequence: CDR1 GTSNPN, CDR2 SVGIG (reference sequence). The CDR3 region has the DNA TGTGCCTGGAGCCTTTTAGGGGCTCACCTGAGGGCAGATACGCAGTATTTT. This gives the protein CAWSLLGAHLRADTQYF.

The gene calls are TRBV13 and TRBJ2-6; D assignment may be TRBD1 or TRBD2 (5 bases each). The V and J ends lost 2 bases and 4 bases respectively, with 9 bases between them. From germline, CDR1 is PRHDT and CDR2 FYEKMQ (reference sequence). The CDR3 sequence is 15 residues long. CDR3 protein: CASSLWGTGANVLTF. CDR3 bases: TGTGCCAGCAGCTTATGGGGGACCGGGGCCAACGTCCTGACTTTC.

CDR3 nucleotide sequence: TGTGCCATCAGTGTCCGGGGTATAGCCTACGAGCAGTACTTC. Its protein product is CAISVRGIAYEQYF. V and J are TRBV10-3 and TRBJ2-7; D perhaps matches TRBD2 (5 bases). V lost 4 bases, J lost 2 bases, and 12 bases lay in between. Germline CDR1 and CDR2: ENHRY and SYGVKD. The CDR3 is 14 residues long.

This clone was detected a few times. The V gene is TRBV25-1, the J gene TRBJ1-1; no clear D. Trimming stripped 5 bases from V and 8 bases from J, with 18 bases between. Germline-derived CDR1 and CDR2 are MGHDK and SYGVNS. The CDR3 runs to 14 residues. CDR3 amino acids: CASSPSDGRQEAFF. In nucleotides, the CDR3 is TGTGCCAGCAGTCCCAGCGACGGACGCCAAGAAGCTTTCTTT.

The chain couples TRBV11-2 to TRBJ2-1; TRBD2 aligns across 8 bases. CDR3 size: 18 residues. V lost 4 bases to trimming and J lost 4 bases; unmatched junction nucleotides: 15. CDR1 is SGHAT, CDR2 FQNNGV, per germline. CDR3 residues: CASSSPYPFGGGYNEQFF. The CDR3 DNA follows: TGTGCCAGCAGCTCCCCATACCCCTTCGGGGGGGGTTACAATGAGCAGTTCTTC.

The chain employs TRBV30 and TRBJ2-2; possibly TRBD1 or TRBD2 for D (6 bases each). The germline V gene encodes CDR1 GTSNPN and CDR2 SVGIG (reference sequence). The CDR3 sequence is 14 residues long. V lost 1 base and J 4 bases, leaving 10 bases between the germline ends. CDR3 amino acids: CAWSARGGTGELFF. The CDR3 coding sequence is TGTGCCTGGAGTGCCAGGGGAGGCACCGGGGAGCTGTTTTTT.

The chain carries TRBV6-1 and TRBJ2-7; 10 bases fit TRBD1. Trimming removed 2 bases from V and 7 bases from J; junction bases left unmatched: 8. The CDR3 is 15 residues long. In germline, CDR1 is MNHNS, CDR2 SASEGT. The CDR3 region has the DNA TGTGCCAGCAGTGAAATAGTCGGGACAGGGGAAGAGCAGTACTTC. It encodes CASSEIVGTGEEQYF.

This clone occurred a few times. In the same sample, other DNA sequences code for this CDR3. This chain connects TRBV2 to TRBJ2-1; no reliable D call. Trimming stripped 8 bases from V and 7 bases from J, with 6 bases between. Germline assignment: CDR1 SNHLY and CDR2 FYNNEI. The CDR3 totals 10 residues. The CDR3 nucleotides are TGTGCCAGCGACAATAATGAGCAGTTCTTC. Its protein product is CASDNNEQFF.

The chain recombines TRBV2 with TRBJ1-1, with D hard to call. V lost 7 bases and J lost 0, with 12 bases in between. The germline V gene has CDR1 SNHLY and CDR2 FYNNEI. The CDR3 runs to 14 residues. The CDR3 spells CASIRGSMNTEAFF. Here the CDR3 DNA reads TGTGCCAGCATTAGAGGGTCCATGAACACTGAAGCTTTCTTT. Full variable domain (outside the CDR3, taken from reference TRBV2 and TRBJ1-1): EPEVTQTPSHQVTQMGQEVILRCVPISNHLYFYWYRQILGQKVEFLVSFYNNEISEKSEIFDDQFSVERPDGSNFTLKIRSTKLEDSAMYFCASIRGSMNTEAFFGQGTRLTVV.

The chain uses TRBV2 and TRBJ2-7; TRBD2 matches 7 bases. J lost 3 bases, V lost 6 bases, and 8 bases had no gene match. Germline V gives CDR1 SNHLY, CDR2 FYNNEI. CDR3 length: 14 residues. In DNA form, the CDR3 reads TGTGCCAGCAGCTTCGGGAGGAGGGGCTACGAGCAGTACTTC. This gives the protein CASSFGRRGYEQYF.

The chain uses TRBV25-1 and TRBJ1-1; maybe TRBD1 (5 bases). The CDR3 runs 18 residues. CDR1 and CDR2 from the germline V gene are MGHDK and SYGVNS. The V and J ends lost 0 bases and 0 bases respectively, with 17 bases between them. CDR3 DNA sequence: TGTGCCAGCAGTGAATACGGAGAGTGGGGGGGGATGAACACTGAAGCTTTCTTT. Its translation: CASSEYGEWGGMNTEAFF.